These 31 T cell receptor beta chains came from one sample sequenced in a study of technical replicates of blood from four donors. Here immunoSEQ multiplex PCR was the method, and the copy in TCRdb shows in-frame clones only, minus some. This table has around 80,000 clones, about 95% appearing once. Source material: T cells isolated from PBMCs. These receptors all come from a human donor in good health.

This rearrangement joins TRBV12-5 to TRBJ2-7, with 9 bases matching TRBD1. Germline lookup yields CDR1 LGHNT and CDR2 FRNRAP. Losses at the gene ends were 5 bases for V and 3 bases for J; bases not matched to a gene: 5. This CDR3 spans 14 amino acids. The CDR3 here is CASGTGTGLYEQYF. CDR3 nucleotide sequence: TGTGCTAGTGGTACCGGGACAGGGCTCTACGAGCAGTACTTC.

The chain is built from TRBV7-3 and TRBJ1-1, with TRBD1 matching 10 bases. V dropped 3 bases and J dropped 5; count of bases not matched to a gene: 9. The CDR3 is 16 amino acids. Germline assignment: CDR1 SGHTA and CDR2 FQGTGA. CDR3 sequence (DNA): TGTGCCAGCAGCTTGTTACGACAGGGGGCAAAAACTGAAGCTTTCTTT. It translates to CASSLLRQGAKTEAFF.

CDR3 nucleotide sequence: TGTGCCAGCAGCCTTACCGCCCCGGACAGGGATGTGGGAAACACTGAAGCTTTCTTT. The encoded protein is CASSLTAPDRDVGNTEAFF. The J gene is TRBJ1-1, the V gene TRBV2, with 8 bases aligning to TRBD1. From germline, CDR1 is SNHLY and CDR2 FYNNEI. V was clipped by 6 bases and J by 2 bases; unmatched bases: 20. The CDR3 is 19 residues long.

The rearrangement links TRBV4-1 to TRBJ1-1, with no clear D. This CDR3 contains 16 residues. With 2 bases removed from V and 3 bases from J, the gap between germline ends came to 16 bases. Germline CDR1 MGHRA, CDR2 YSYEKL. CDR3 loop: CASSQPIPPEDTEAFF. CDR3 bases: TGCGCCAGCAGCCAACCTATCCCCCCCGAGGACACTGAAGCTTTCTTT.

CDR3 sequence (DNA): TGTGCCTGGAGTGTTCGGTCGGTCCTCTCCTACGAGCAGTACTTC. Its translation: CAWSVRSVLSYEQYF. The V call is TRBV30, the J call TRBJ2-7, with D unresolved. V lost 0 bases, J lost 0 bases, and 12 bases lay in between. Germline V gives CDR1 GTSNPN, CDR2 SVGIG (reference sequence). This CDR3 is 15 amino acids long.

The CDR3 is CASQRGPSYEQYF. The CDR3 DNA sequence: TGTGCCAGCCAAAGGGGCCCGTCCTACGAGCAGTACTTC. The chain carries TRBV6-1 and TRBJ2-7; TRBD1 is a possible D gene (5 bases). The V gene's germline CDR1 is MNHNS and CDR2 SASEGT. The CDR3 length is 13 residues. V was cut by 8 bases and J by 1 base, with 12 bases left in between.

The chain couples TRBV6-1 to TRBJ1-4; 7 bases are shared with TRBD1. The V gene end was trimmed by 6 bases and the J gene end by 4 bases; junction bases not matched to a gene: 8. Germline-derived CDR1 and CDR2 are MNHNS and SASEGT. This CDR3 comprises 15 residues. CDR3 in amino acids: CASSDRDSFNEKLFF. The DNA of the CDR3 is TGTGCCAGCAGCGACCGGGACAGCTTTAATGAAAAACTGTTTTTT.

CDR3 nucleotides: TGTGCCAGCAGTTTAGGGACTGGACCCTACGAGCAGTACTTC. This sequence encodes CASSLGTGPYEQYF. The J gene is TRBJ2-7, the V gene TRBV27; perhaps TRBD2 as D (6 bases). V was shortened by 2 bases and J by 2 bases, with 10 bases between the two germline ends. The CDR3 covers 14 residues. Germline-derived CDR1 and CDR2 are MNHEY and SMNVEV (reference sequence).

The chain recombines TRBV28 with TRBJ1-2; no reliable D call. The CDR3 runs 14 residues. The ends were cut back, 2 bases at V and 3 bases at J, with 10 bases in the middle. Germline V gives CDR1 MDHEN, CDR2 SYDVKM. CDR3 sequence: CASSLRGAYYGYTF. The CDR3 DNA reads TGTGCCAGCAGTTTAAGAGGAGCGTACTATGGCTACACCTTC.

The chain has TRBV5-4 and TRBJ2-3, with D tentatively TRBD1 (5 bases). Germline assignment: CDR1 SGHNT and CDR2 YYREEE (reference sequence). This CDR3 region has 16 residues. Trimming took 3 bases from V and 0 from J, leaving 14 bases between them. The chain's CDR3 is CASSYLQAPSTDTQYF. In DNA form, the CDR3 reads TGTGCCAGCAGCTACCTACAGGCACCTAGCACAGATACGCAGTATTTT.

The chain recombines TRBV19 with TRBJ2-1; 7 nucleotides match TRBD1. Germline trimming cut 6 bases from V and 0 bases from J; bases unmatched to any gene: 17. This CDR3 has 19 residues. CDR1 is LNHDA, CDR2 SQIVND, per germline (reference sequence). CDR3: CASSSLGRQGVNSYNEQFF. The CDR3 nucleotides are TGTGCCAGTAGCTCGTTGGGGAGACAGGGAGTTAACTCCTACAATGAGCAGTTCTTC.

V gene TRBV27 combines with J gene TRBJ2-1, with 7 bases identical to TRBD1. The J segment lost 5 bases and the V segment lost 3 bases, leaving 7 bases of the junction unmatched. Germline values: CDR1 MNHEY, CDR2 SMNVEV (reference sequence). This CDR3 has 15 residues. In DNA, the CDR3 is TGTGCCAGCAGTTTCCTCGGGACAGACGACAATGAGCAGTTCTTC. Protein: CASSFLGTDDNEQFF.

The CDR3 loop is CASSADINQPQHF. The CDR3 nucleotides read TGTGCCAGCAGTGCGGACATCAATCAGCCCCAGCATTTT. The J gene is TRBJ1-5, the V gene TRBV6-4, with D maybe TRBD1 (5 bases). The CDR3 is 13 amino acids. CDR1 and CDR2 from the germline V gene are MRHNA and SNTAGT. V lost 4 bases, J lost 3 bases, and 7 bases lay in between.

The chain's CDR3 is CASSSASPDSKEKLFF. The CDR3 nucleotides are TGTGCCAGCAGCTCCGCCTCCCCGGACTCGAAGGAAAAACTGTTTTTT. This chain links TRBV28 with TRBJ1-4; D unclear. The CDR3 runs to 16 residues. V lost 6 bases and J lost 8, with 22 bases in between. Germline lookup yields CDR1 MDHEN and CDR2 SYDVKM.

The chain links TRBV7-6 to TRBJ1-4; D possibly corresponds to TRBD1 (5 bases). In germline, CDR1 is SGHVS, CDR2 FNYEAQ. The CDR3 runs to 16 residues. Trimming left V 1 base short and J 4 bases short, with 13 bases between. CDR3 residues: CASSLDLPTVNEKLFF. As DNA, the CDR3 is TGTGCCAGCAGCTTAGACCTACCGACAGTTAATGAAAAACTGTTTTTT. Based on the CDR3 plus reference TRBV7-6 and TRBJ1-4, the full variable domain is GAGVSQSPRYKVTKRGQDVALRCDPISGHVSLYWYRQALGQGPEFLTYFNYEAQQDKSGLPNDRFSAERPEGSISTLTIQRTEQRDSAMYRCASSLDLPTVNEKLFFGSGTQLSVL.

V is TRBV11-2 and J is TRBJ1-4; perhaps TRBD1 as D (6 bases). V was shortened by 4 bases and J by 14 bases, with 17 bases between the two germline ends. The CDR3 is 13 amino acids. CDR1 and CDR2 (germline): SGHAT, FQNNGV. The CDR3 reads CASSSYRDEGLFF. The CDR3 DNA is TGTGCCAGCAGCTCGTACAGGGATGAGGGGCTGTTTTTT.

This clone was observed a single time. This chain links TRBV23-1 with TRBJ1-1, with TRBD1 as a possible D gene (5 bases). TRBV23-1 belongs to the ORF category, with a function that is uncertain. V was clipped by 5 bases and J by 3 bases, with 19 bases between them. The CDR3 contains 16 residues. CDR3: CASSETGGTLYTEAFF. CDR3 nucleotide sequence: TGCGCCAGCAGTGAAACGGGGGGGACCTTGTACACTGAAGCTTTCTTT.

The genes are TRBV11-3 and TRBJ2-1, with 9 bases fitting TRBD1. Unmatched junction bases numbered 16, after V lost 2 bases and J lost 5 bases. The CDR3 covers 19 residues. Germline V lookup: CDR1 SGHNT, CDR2 YENEEA. The chain's CDR3 is CASSLHLVLGQGSDNEQFF. The DNA of the CDR3 is TGTGCCAGCAGCTTACACCTCGTTCTGGGACAGGGATCGGACAATGAGCAGTTCTTC.

The rearrangement links TRBV25-1 to TRBJ2-2, with 7 positions matching TRBD1. Germline trimming cut 3 bases from V and 3 bases from J; bases unmatched to any gene: 7. CDR1 and CDR2 (germline): MGHDK, SYGVNS. CDR3 size: 16 residues. The CDR3 region has the DNA TGTGCCAGCAGTGATACGACAGGGAGTCACACCGGGGAGCTGTTTTTT. Translating gives CASSDTTGSHTGELFF.

The chain links TRBV6-5 to TRBJ1-4, with TRBD1 matching over 9 bases. This CDR3 contains 14 residues. V trimming: 6 bases; J trimming: 8 bases; junction bases outside the gene matches: 7. CDR1 and CDR2 (germline): MNHEY, SVGAGI. The CDR3 DNA follows: TGTGCCAGCAGAACAGGGGGCGCGGAAGAAAAACTGTTTTTT. Its translation: CASRTGGAEEKLFF.

The gene calls are TRBV7-9 and TRBJ1-4; 9 bases are shared with TRBD1. Trimming took 5 bases from V and 2 from J; bases not matched to a gene: 12. This CDR3 has 18 amino acids. In germline, CDR1 is SEHNR, CDR2 FQNEAQ (reference sequence). CDR3 amino acids: CASSPKPQGASTNEKLFF. The CDR3 nucleotides read TGTGCCAGCAGCCCGAAGCCACAGGGGGCGTCCACTAATGAAAAACTGTTTTTT.

The rearrangement links TRBV6-1 to TRBJ2-2, with D possibly being TRBD2 (6 bases). This CDR3 comprises 15 residues. The V gene lost 6 bases and the J gene lost 4 bases, with 15 bases spanning the gap. Germline V gene sequence: CDR1 MNHNS, CDR2 SASEGT. CDR3 nucleotide sequence: TGTGCCAGCAGACCCGGGACTCGCCTCACCGGGGAGCTGTTTTTT. Amino acids: CASRPGTRLTGELFF.

The V call is TRBV10-3, the J call TRBJ2-7, with D possibly matching TRBD2 (6 bases). This CDR3 is 11 amino acids long. The V end was cut by 10 bases, the J end by 2 bases, with 9 bases between. Germline loops: CDR1 ENHRY, CDR2 SYGVKD. This chain's CDR3 is CATASAYEQYF. The DNA of the CDR3 is TGTGCCACTGCTAGCGCCTACGAGCAGTACTTC.

V and J are TRBV7-3 and TRBJ2-3; 8 bases match TRBD1. The CDR3 length is 15 residues. With 4 bases clipped from V and 6 bases from J, the junction kept 9 bases outside the gene matches. Germline V lookup: CDR1 SGHTA, CDR2 FQGTGA. The CDR3, as DNA: TGTGCCAGCAGCTCCGGACAGGGTGGTAGCGATACGCAGTATTTT. Translation: CASSSGQGGSDTQYF.

The chain uses TRBV21-1 and TRBJ1-1; TRBD1 is the table's D call and was not checked against the DNA. TRBV21-1 is classified as a pseudogene. The CDR3 has 16 residues. The CDR3 sequence is CASSNTTGLMNTEAFF. DNA of the CDR3: TGTGCCAGCAGCAATACGACAGGACTCATGAACACTGAAGCTTTCTTT.

The V call is TRBV6-7, the J call TRBJ2-5, with 9 bases lining up with TRBD1. TRBV6-7 is flagged as an ORF with uncertain function. The CDR3 totals 14 residues. The CDR3 here is CVKLGTGSWETQYF. The CDR3 region has the DNA TGTGTCAAGCTCGGGACAGGGTCGTGGGAGACCCAGTACTTC.

The J gene is TRBJ1-2, the V gene TRBV30; possibly TRBD1 for D (6 bases). This CDR3 has 13 residues. Germline assignment: CDR1 GTSNPN and CDR2 SVGIG (reference sequence). The germline V and J ends were trimmed by 0 bases and 3 bases, with 8 bases remaining between them. The CDR3 region is CAWSVGADYGYTF. CDR3 nucleotide sequence: TGTGCCTGGAGTGTGGGGGCGGACTATGGCTACACCTTC.

CDR3 nucleotide sequence: TGTGCCAGCAGTTACTCGGGGGGACAGGTTTATTACGAGCAGTACTTC. This codes for CASSYSGGQVYYEQYF. The chain is built from TRBV6-5 and TRBJ2-7; 8 nucleotides agree with TRBD1. From germline, CDR1 is MNHEY and CDR2 SVGAGI. The CDR3 is made up of 16 amino acids. The trim removed 0 bases at V and 4 bases at J, leaving 8 bases unmatched.

The rearrangement joins TRBV10-3 to TRBJ1-5, with D possibly TRBD1 on 6 matching bases. Trimming left V 0 bases short and J 5 bases short, with 11 bases between. This CDR3 is built from 15 residues. The germline V gene encodes CDR1 ENHRY and CDR2 SYGVKD. CDR3 sequence reads: CAISESYYRDQPQHF. In nucleotides, the CDR3 is TGTGCCATCAGTGAGTCTTATTACAGGGATCAGCCCCAGCATTTT.

The gene calls are TRBV10-3 and TRBJ2-3, with 13 bases aligning to TRBD2. Per the germline V gene, CDR1 is ENHRY and CDR2 is SYGVKD. This CDR3 spans 15 amino acids. J gave up 4 bases and V 6 bases, and 4 bases lay outside the gene matches. CDR3 amino acids: CAISWTSGSPDTQYF. Here the CDR3 DNA reads TGTGCCATCAGCTGGACTAGCGGGAGTCCAGATACGCAGTATTTT.

In this sample, this clone turned up once. The genes are TRBV27 and TRBJ2-7, with a weak D call TRBD1 (6 bases). V was trimmed by 4 bases and J by 3 bases, leaving 13 bases between them. CDR3 size: 14 residues. The germline gives CDR1 MNHEY, CDR2 SMNVEV (reference sequence). The CDR3 DNA follows: TGTGCCAGCAGTTCCGAGACAGGATTCTACGAGCAGTACTTC. Amino acids: CASSSETGFYEQYF.